A selection of T cell receptor beta chains follows, all from one sample in a study of blood T cell repertoires in COVID-19. Measured with immunoSEQ multiplex PCR; TCRdb has only the in-frame clones, and not every one. The sample holds 100,000 to 110,000 clones, approximately 86% seen once. Sequences were obtained from peripheral blood. Source of these receptors: a man in his fifties or sixties with active or convalescent COVID-19. The CDR3 runs from the conserved cysteine through the conserved F or W. A D gene is named only where the DNA matches it firmly. Size is stated for part of the rows, as once, few or many counts, or as a class when the clone is expanded.

clone_size | d_call | j_call | v_call | cdr3_nt | cdr3_aa
few | TRBD1 | TRBJ1-2 | TRBV29-1 | TGCAGCGCCGCCTCCGGTACCGGGACAGGGATTGGCTACACCTTC | CSAASGTGTGIGYTF
- | TRBD2 | TRBJ2-1 | TRBV7-8 | TGTGCCAGCGGGCTAGCGGGAGACAGGGGGCAGTTCTTC | CASGLAGDRGQFF
- | - | TRBJ2-1 | TRBV3-1/TRBV3-2 | TGTGCCAGCAGGGGGCACTGGGAGCAGTTCTTC | CASRGHWEQFF
few | - | TRBJ1-2 | TRBV9 | TGTGCCAGCAACCAGAATGGCTACACCTTC | CASNQNGYTF
- | - | TRBJ2-1 | TRBV30 | TGTGCCTGGGCCGGGACTGTATACAATGAGCAGTTCTTC | CAWAGTVYNEQFF
- | - | TRBJ1-1 | TRBV11-3 | TGTGCCAGCAGCGTAAAGGGAGGCACTGAAGCTTTCTTT | CASSVKGGTEAFF
few | TRBD2 | TRBJ2-7 | TRBV2 | TGTGCCAGCAGACAGGGGACTAGCGGCTACGAGCAGTACTTC | CASRQGTSGYEQYF
- | - | TRBJ2-1 | TRBV2 | TGTGCCAGCAGGATAGCGGACCCAAGGCGCAGTGAGCAGTTCTTC | CASRIADPRRSEQFF
- | - | TRBJ2-1 | TRBV19 | TGTGCCCCGCGCGGACAGAAGTCAACCAATGAGCAGTTCTTC | CAPRGQKSTNEQFF
- | - | TRBJ2-5 | TRBV19 | TGTGCCAGTAGTGGCCAAACGGGGGAGACCCAGTACTTC | CASSGQTGETQYF
- | - | TRBJ2-5 | TRBV24-1 | TGTGCCACCAGTGATTCAAGACTAGTAGTAGAGACCCAGTACTTC | CATSDSRLVVETQYF
- | - | TRBJ2-1 | TRBV6-5 | TGTGCCAGCAAACGGGAGTGGAGCAATGAGCAGTTCTTC | CASKREWSNEQFF
- | - | TRBJ2-1 | TRBV5-1 | TGCGCCAGCAGCTTAGGAGTGAATGAGCAGTTCTTC | CASSLGVNEQFF
- | TRBD1 | TRBJ2-1 | TRBV24-1 | TGTGCCACCAGTTCCCCGGGACAGGGGTTAGGAGAGCAGTTCTTC | CATSSPGQGLGEQFF
- | - | TRBJ2-3 | TRBV7-9 | TGTGCCAGCAGGCGGTCCGGAGGAGATACGCAGTATTTT | CASRRSGGDTQYF
- | TRBD1 | TRBJ2-7 | TRBV9 | TGTGCCAGCAGCCAAAGGACAGGGAGTTCCTACGAGCAGTACTTC | CASSQRTGSSYEQYF
- | - | TRBJ2-7 | TRBV3-1/TRBV3-2 | TGTGCCGTAGCAGGGGAGAGGTCCTACGAGCAGTACTTC | CAVAGERSYEQYF
- | TRBD1 | TRBJ1-4 | TRBV19 | TGTGCCAGTAGGGCATTCGGGGGACAGGGAAATGAAAAACTGTTTTTT | CASRAFGGQGNEKLFF
- | - | TRBJ2-5 | TRBV24-1 | TGTGCCACCAGTGACGGTCACCGGGAGACCCAGTACTTC | CATSDGHRETQYF
- | - | TRBJ2-7 | TRBV19 | TGTGCCAGTAGTATAGGTCCGGGATCCTCCTACGAGCAGTACTTC | CASSIGPGSSYEQYF
- | - | TRBJ2-2 | TRBV5-1 | TGCGCCAGCAGCTTGGGTCCGTCGAGGACCGGGGAGCTGTTTTTT | CASSLGPSRTGELFF
- | - | TRBJ2-3 | TRBV12-5 | TGTGCTAGTGGTTCGGACGGGGGGCCGACGTATTTT | CASGSDGGPTYF
once | - | TRBJ1-4 | TRBV11-2 | TGTGCCAGCAGCTTAGGCACAGGGAGTTTCGTTATGGAAAAACTGTTTTTT | CASSLGTGSFVMEKLFF
- | - | TRBJ1-1 | TRBV6-5 | TGTGCCAGCAGCCGCGGACAGAACACTGAAGCTTTCTTT | CASSRGQNTEAFF
- | TRBD2 | TRBJ2-5 | TRBV6-5 | TGTGCCAGCAGCGGACTAGGGGAAGAGACCCAGTACTTC | CASSGLGEETQYF
- | TRBD1 | TRBJ1-5 | TRBV29-1 | TGCAGCGTCCCTGGACAGGATTATAGCAATCAGCCCCAGCATTTT | CSVPGQDYSNQPQHF
- | - | TRBJ2-1 | TRBV3-1/TRBV3-2 | TGTGCCAGCACCCGCGGAACAGGGTACTTCTTC | CASTRGTGYFF
- | - | TRBJ1-1 | TRBV5-4 | TGTGCCAGCAGCCGCGGAGACACTGAAGCTTTCTTT | CASSRGDTEAFF
- | TRBD1 | TRBJ1-1 | TRBV5-1 | TGCGCCAGCAGCTTACCGGGACAGGACACTGAAGCTTTCTTT | CASSLPGQDTEAFF